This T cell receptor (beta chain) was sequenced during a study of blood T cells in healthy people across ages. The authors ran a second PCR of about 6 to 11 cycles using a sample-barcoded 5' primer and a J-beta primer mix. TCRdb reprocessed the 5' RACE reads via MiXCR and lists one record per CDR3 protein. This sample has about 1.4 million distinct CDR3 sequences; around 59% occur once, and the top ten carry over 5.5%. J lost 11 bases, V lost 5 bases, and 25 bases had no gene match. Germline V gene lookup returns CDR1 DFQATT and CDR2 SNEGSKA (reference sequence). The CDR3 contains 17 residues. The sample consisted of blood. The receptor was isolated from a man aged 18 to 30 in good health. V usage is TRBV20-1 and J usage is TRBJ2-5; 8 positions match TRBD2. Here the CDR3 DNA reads TGCAGTGCTGGCCTTTGGGCTAGCGGGTCATCCTACAATGAGCAGTACTTC. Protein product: CSAGLWASGSSYNEQYF.